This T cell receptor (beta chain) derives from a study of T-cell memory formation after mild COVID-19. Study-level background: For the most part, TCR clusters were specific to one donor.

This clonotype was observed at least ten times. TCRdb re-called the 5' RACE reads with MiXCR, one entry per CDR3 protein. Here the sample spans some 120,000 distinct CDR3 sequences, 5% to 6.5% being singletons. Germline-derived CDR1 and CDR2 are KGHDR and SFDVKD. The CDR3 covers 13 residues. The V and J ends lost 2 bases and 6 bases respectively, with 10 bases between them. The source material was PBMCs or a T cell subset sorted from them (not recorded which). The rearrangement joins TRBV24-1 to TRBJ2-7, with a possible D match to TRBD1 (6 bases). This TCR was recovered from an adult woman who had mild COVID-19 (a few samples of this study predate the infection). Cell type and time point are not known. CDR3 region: CATSDWTAPEQYF. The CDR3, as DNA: TGTGCCACCAGTGATTGGACAGCCCCCGAGCAGTACTTC.